This T cell receptor (beta chain) appears in the sequencing data of a study of metastatic and nonmetastatic thyroid tumors. As for the study in general: Malignant and benign thyroid patients had repertoires compared in peripheral blood and tumor or nodule tissue.

Among the patients, none had received any treatment before thyroid surgery. In the source study's methods: A papillary thyroid cancer distant-metastasis classifier was built from CDR3 differences across clinicopathological groups. TCRdb re-called clones via MiXCR from the PCR reads. TCRdb assigned the V and J calls; the authors' analysis was not used. The table has tens of thousands of clones, 20% seen once. The V and J ends lost 5 bases and 7 bases, in that order; junction bases with no gene match: 13. This CDR3 has 16 amino acids. The germline CDR1 and CDR2 sequences are SGHVS and FQNEAQ. Study-level findings and limits: Significantly higher TCR beta diversity was reportedly seen in malignant thyroid tumors than benign nodules, in blood and tumor.

This clone was seen repeatedly, ten times or more. Its antigen is as yet unknown. The chain joins TRBV7-8 to TRBJ2-1; 8 bases fit TRBD2. This sequence was found in a female donor with papillary thyroid cancer or a benign thyroid nodule (not recorded which). Some clones in this sample may be carry-over from other donors' samples. The sample taken for sequencing was blood. For the CDR3, the DNA is TGTGCCAGCAGCCACCGGGTTGGCGGGAGGTTTAATGAGCAGTTCTTC. It is translated as CASSHRVGGRFNEQFF.